This T cell receptor (beta chain) was sequenced during a study of blood T cell repertoires in COVID-19 (dated by TCRdb to 2020 to 2022). The study in broad terms: The collaborator samples originated in the United States, Italy and Spain and spanned the acute and convalescent phases of COVID-19. A de-identified subject ID, COVID-19 status, age in years and sex were almost always included in the sample metadata. A freely available public database, intended as a resource for researchers studying the immune response to SARS-CoV-2, is where the repertoires were released. HLA class I and class II types, where available, came from metadata supplied by the sample provider rather than from assay-based typing. Deeply sampled blood TCRbeta repertoires from subjects exposed to, actively infected with, or recovered from COVID-19 were included in the dataset. The prospective study material was composed of cDNA or gDNA derived from T cells, B-cell-depleted T cells, or PBMCs. The samples were drawn from two sources: the first 160 participants of the ongoing ImmuneRACE study, and fewer than 1,500 subjects contributed by 6 global collaborators.

The CDR3, from cysteine to valine, totals 15 residues. Of all the DNA, just the CDR3 is kept, 45 bases in frame from base 1. V ends up 6 bases short and J 0 bases short, with an unmatched junction base count of 6. CDR1 is given as MNHEY and CDR2 as SMNVEV, both from the germline V gene (reference sequence). In Seattle, one collaborating source enrolled patients while the infection was active and tracked those patients longitudinally over the course of disease. Each collaborating institution followed its own protocols to collect whole blood in K2EDTA tubes. For TCRbeta analysis, collaborators shipped samples in one of three forms: frozen whole blood, isolated PBMCs, or DNA extracted from either of those sample types. The immunoSEQ Assay, a bias-controlled multiplex PCR, was used to amplify TCRbeta CDR3 regions from genomic DNA. As for the authors' bioinformatics: Within the assay, amplification of reference gene primers was used to estimate how many nucleated cells each sample contained. To quantify the absolute abundance of each unique TCRbeta CDR3 rearrangement, sequence reads were collapsed and filtered. Productive Simpson clonality was computed per sample as the square root of Simpson's diversity index over productive rearrangements. TCRdb took over this immuneACCESS table, retaining in-frame rearrangements with V and J assigned. Such tables are incomplete; in checked studies, under half of the missing clones stem from an unresolved V gene, and the remainder is unexplained. Clone size and V and J calls were adopted from that table, with D and trimming inferred from the DNA. The sample includes roughly 210,000 clones, with approximately 80% observed a single time. The biggest ten clones account for roughly a tenth of the sample.

This clone was counted only a few times. Its recognized antigen is unknown. No much larger clone is present one base from it, and per-base qualities are unavailable. Overall study outcomes, separate from this receptor: How much clinical and demographic metadata was included differed by source and by participant, and the metadata was provided uncurated.

The TCR sequence derives from a woman of 80 years or more with COVID-19, enrolled during active disease. Sample: peripheral blood. Recombination connected TRBV27 to TRBJ2-7, with 9 bases matching TRBD1. Here the CDR3 is given as CASSLQGAASYEQYV. The DNA is as follows: TGTGCCAGCAGCCTACAGGGGGCTGCCTCCTACGAGCAGTACGTC.